Below, 26 T cell receptor beta chains from the same sample are listed, as sequenced in a study of OX40 agonist ivuxolimab in advanced cancers. This table comes from immunoSEQ multiplex PCR, and its TCRdb copy is limited to in-frame clones, with some not included. The repertoire has about 20,000 clones, around 82% of them found once; the top ten carry around two fifths. The material sequenced was CD4+ or CD8+ T cells sorted from blood, taken in a trial of the OX40 agonist ivuxolimab. The receptors derive from an adult with an advanced solid tumor such as melanoma, head and neck, liver or kidney cancer.

This clone has more than one count but fewer than ten. The chain has TRBV4-3 and TRBJ1-1; no reliable D call. Germline CDR1 reads LGHNA; CDR2 reads YSLEER. There are 15 residues in the CDR3. The V end lost 0 bases, the J end lost 0 bases, and 8 bases lay between the germline ends. The CDR3 nucleotides read TGCGCCAGCAGCCAAGATCTCGGGTTGAACACTGAAGCTTTCTTT. Its translation is CASSQDLGLNTEAFF.

The chain is built from TRBV6-1 and TRBJ1-5; D remains ambiguous. Per germline, CDR1 MNHNS and CDR2 SASEGT. There are 15 residues in the CDR3. V shed 3 bases and J shed 3 bases, with 12 bases lying between them. CDR3 sequence (DNA): TGTGCCAGCAGTGACGTAAAGGGTTACAATCAGCCCCAGCATTTT. Translating gives CASSDVKGYNQPQHF.

This clone appeared once. V and J are TRBV7-9 and TRBJ2-2, with TRBD1 identical over 7 bases. This CDR3 is built from 15 residues. Trimming at V came to 5 bases and at J to 2 bases, leaving 5 bases not matched to a gene. Germline CDR1 reads SEHNR; CDR2 reads FQNEAQ (reference sequence). CDR3 sequence reads: CASSLRQGNTGELFF. The CDR3 DNA sequence: TGTGCCAGCAGCCTAAGACAGGGTAACACCGGGGAGCTGTTTTTT.

This sequence joins TRBV4-1 and TRBJ1-2; D unclear. Germline-derived CDR1 and CDR2 are MGHRA and YSYEKL. V was pared by 2 bases and J by 4 bases, with 17 bases between. The CDR3 consists of 16 residues. CDR3 loop: CASSQLLARRSYGYTF. The DNA for the CDR3 is TGCGCCAGCAGCCAACTGCTCGCCAGGCGCTCCTATGGCTACACCTTC.

CDR3 region: CASSQMGQGAYYGYTF. CDR3 nucleotide sequence: TGCGCCAGCAGCCAAATGGGACAGGGGGCTTACTATGGCTACACCTTC. The chain uses TRBV4-3 and TRBJ1-2; 12 nucleotides align to TRBD1. The germline V gene has CDR1 LGHNA and CDR2 YSLEER. The J segment lost 3 bases and the V segment lost 2 bases, leaving 4 bases of the junction unmatched. The CDR3 is 16 amino acids.

The chain uses TRBV2 and TRBJ1-2; D not certain. The ends were cut back, 8 bases at V and 1 base at J, with 23 bases in the middle. Looked up from germline, CDR1 is SNHLY and CDR2 is FYNNEI. The CDR3 is made up of 17 amino acids. The CDR3 sequence is CASPTTKRKDGNYGYTF. CDR3 DNA: TGTGCCAGCCCGACGACCAAACGAAAGGACGGTAACTATGGCTACACCTTC.

This sequence joins TRBV27 and TRBJ1-5; no definite D call. The germline CDR1 and CDR2 sequences are MNHEY and SMNVEV (reference sequence). V dropped 0 bases and J dropped 0 bases, with 0 bases sitting between them. The CDR3 is made up of 13 amino acids. CDR3 coding DNA: TGTGCCAGCAGTTTATCTAGCAATCAGCCCCAGCATTTT. Protein sequence: CASSLSSNQPQHF.

The genes are TRBV6-7 and TRBJ2-7; D unclear. TRBV6-7 is an ORF; its function is uncertain. There are 14 residues in the CDR3. Trimming shortened V by 6 bases and J by 4 bases, and 16 bases separated the two germline ends. DNA for the CDR3: TGTGCCAGCAGAGATGGGTTGCACGAATACGAGCAGTACTTC. It specifies CASRDGLHEYEQYF.

The chain combines TRBV5-1 with TRBJ1-1, with 8 bases identical to TRBD1. Germline V CDR1 and CDR2: SGHRS, YFSETQ. This CDR3 contains 13 residues. V lost 0 bases to trimming and J lost 8 bases; unmatched junction nucleotides: 3. In DNA, the CDR3 is TGCGCCAGCAGCTTGGGTGCAGGGGGCGAAGCTTTCTTT. Amino acid sequence: CASSLGAGGEAFF.

The V and J genes are TRBV7-9 and TRBJ2-5, with D possibly TRBD1 on 6 matching bases. The CDR3 runs 14 residues. Germline V gene sequence: CDR1 SEHNR, CDR2 FQNEAQ (reference sequence). The V and J ends lost 5 bases and 4 bases respectively, with 14 bases between them. The CDR3 DNA follows: TGTGCCAGCAGCCTTACACAGGGTCCAGAGACCCAGTACTTC. It is translated as CASSLTQGPETQYF.

The chain carries TRBV13 and TRBJ2-3; 8 bases map to TRBD1. Germline CDR1 and CDR2: PRHDT and FYEKMQ (reference sequence). The CDR3 consists of 14 residues. Unmatched junction bases numbered 4, after V lost 3 bases and J lost 5 bases. The CDR3: CASSLTGALDTQYF. CDR3 bases: TGTGCCAGCAGCTTGACAGGGGCCCTAGATACGCAGTATTTT.

V is TRBV19 and J is TRBJ1-1; D remains ambiguous. The CDR3 spans 16 residues. V was clipped by 3 bases and J by 1 base, with 15 bases between them. Germline assignment: CDR1 LNHDA and CDR2 SQIVND (reference sequence). As DNA, the CDR3 is TGTGCCAGTAGTATGGTTGAATTTCCGAGGAACACTGAAGCTTTCTTT. This sequence encodes CASSMVEFPRNTEAFF. The complete variable domain, with remaining parts taken from reference TRBV19 and TRBJ1-1, reads DGGITQSPKYLFRKEGQNVTLSCEQNLNHDAMYWYRQDPGQGLRLIYYSQIVNDFQKGDIAEGYSVSREKKESFPLTVTSAQKNPTAFYLCASSMVEFPRNTEAFFGQGTRLTVV.

The rearrangement joins TRBV19 to TRBJ1-5; no clear D gene. CDR3 length: 15 amino acids. Germline CDR1 reads LNHDA; CDR2 reads SQIVND (reference sequence). Trimming pared 1 base from V and 2 bases from J, leaving 9 bases between. Here the CDR3 DNA reads TGTGCCAGTAGTATAGTACTTTATGGCAATCAGCCCCAGCATTTT. This gives the protein CASSIVLYGNQPQHF. Filled out from reference TRBV19 and TRBJ1-5, the complete variable domain reads DGGITQSPKYLFRKEGQNVTLSCEQNLNHDAMYWYRQDPGQGLRLIYYSQIVNDFQKGDIAEGYSVSREKKESFPLTVTSAQKNPTAFYLCASSIVLYGNQPQHFGDGTRLSIL.

The V call is TRBV9, the J call TRBJ2-7, with 8 bases aligning to TRBD1. Germline V gene sequence: CDR1 SGDLS, CDR2 YYNGEE. V dropped 5 bases and J dropped 3; count of bases not matched to a gene: 7. The CDR3 length is 14 residues. The CDR3 is CASRLQGVGYEQYF. CDR3 DNA: TGTGCCAGCAGGTTACAGGGGGTCGGCTACGAGCAGTACTTC.

V gene TRBV28 combines with J gene TRBJ1-1; tentatively, D is TRBD1 (5 bases). The germline V gene encodes CDR1 MDHEN and CDR2 SYDVKM. This CDR3 is 16 amino acids long. Trimming pared 6 bases from V and 0 bases from J, leaving 17 bases between. Here the CDR3 DNA reads TGTGCCAGCAGGGGGCCTCCAAGGGGTATGAACACTGAAGCTTTCTTT. Translating gives CASRGPPRGMNTEAFF.

J is TRBJ2-7 and V is TRBV7-9; D unresolved. The V and J ends lost 1 base and 4 bases respectively, with 8 bases between them. Germline V gene lookup returns CDR1 SEHNR and CDR2 FQNEAQ (reference sequence). This CDR3 is built from 13 residues. The CDR3 sequence: CASSLDVDYEQYF. CDR3 in DNA: TGTGCCAGCAGCTTAGATGTTGATTACGAGCAGTACTTC.

This chain uses TRBV19 with TRBJ2-1; unclear D gene. V was shortened by 6 bases and J by 8 bases, with 8 bases between the two germline ends. Germline lookup yields CDR1 LNHDA and CDR2 SQIVND (reference sequence). CDR3 length: 11 residues. As DNA, the CDR3 is TGTGCCAGTAGCTGGTTGGATGAGCAGTTCTTC. Its translation: CASSWLDEQFF.

The J gene is TRBJ1-5, the V gene TRBV11-2, with 12 nucleotides matching TRBD1. The CDR3 runs 19 residues. The V gene's germline CDR1 is SGHAT and CDR2 FQNNGV. The ends lost 5 bases at V and 6 bases at J; junction bases unmatched: 17. For the CDR3, the DNA is TGTGCCAGCAGCATCAGAAAAAAACCGGGACAGGGGGCAGGTCAGCCCCAGCATTTT. Amino acids: CASSIRKKPGQGAGQPQHF.

This clone was detected only once. DNA for the CDR3: TGCGCCAGCAGCCAAGAGGCCTGGGGGGCTTACCAACCCTATGGCTACACCTTC. Protein: CASSQEAWGAYQPYGYTF. This chain uses TRBV4-3 with TRBJ1-2; TRBD1 might be the D (6 bases). This CDR3 contains 18 residues. V lost 0 bases, J lost 4 bases, and 21 bases lay in between. In germline, CDR1 is LGHNA, CDR2 YSLEER.

The V call is TRBV19, the J call TRBJ2-1; maybe TRBD1 (6 bases). The CDR3 sequence is 14 residues long. Trimming took off 5 bases at V and 4 bases at J, with 12 bases between the two ends. From germline, CDR1 is LNHDA and CDR2 SQIVND (reference sequence). The CDR3 DNA is TGTGCCAGTAGTCTCCCCGGACAGTACAATGAGCAGTTCTTC. It encodes CASSLPGQYNEQFF.

The J gene is TRBJ2-1, the V gene TRBV27, with TRBD1 matching over 9 bases. This CDR3 region has 18 residues. The V segment lost 6 bases and the J segment 4 bases; nucleotides outside the gene matches: 16. In germline, CDR1 is MNHEY, CDR2 SMNVEV (reference sequence). The CDR3 is CASSPFAGYGTGYNEQFF. DNA of the CDR3: TGTGCCAGCAGCCCCTTCGCCGGATACGGGACAGGGTACAATGAGCAGTTCTTC.

This rearrangement joins TRBV9 to TRBJ2-7; D possibly uses TRBD1 or TRBD2 (6 bases each). CDR1 and CDR2 from the germline V gene are SGDLS and YYNGEE. The CDR3 totals 14 residues. The V and J ends lost 4 bases and 5 bases respectively, with 16 bases between them. CDR3 sequence reads: CASSWRGDFNEQYF. DNA of the CDR3: TGTGCCAGCAGCTGGAGGGGGGATTTTAACGAGCAGTACTTC.

This rearrangement joins TRBV20-1 to TRBJ2-1; tentative D call: TRBD2 (6 bases). This CDR3 has 11 amino acids. Germline CDR1 and CDR2: DFQATT and SNEGSKA (reference sequence). The DNA of the CDR3 is TGCAGCAGGGACTTCTACAATGAGCAGTTCTTC. As protein: CSRDFYNEQFF.

The chain employs TRBV7-9 and TRBJ1-2; the D gene is possibly TRBD1 (6 bases). The CDR3 runs to 16 residues. Trimming took off 1 base at V and 5 bases at J, with 17 bases between the two ends. Germline CDR1 and CDR2: SEHNR and FQNEAQ (reference sequence). CDR3 nucleotide sequence: TGTGCCAGCAGCTTAGTTATCGCCGCAGGGGATTATGGCTACACCTTC. Translated, it gives CASSLVIAAGDYGYTF.

In its sample, this clone was seen a few times. V and J are TRBV6-5 and TRBJ1-2; D is possibly TRBD1 (5 bases). This CDR3 is built from 16 residues. Germline V lookup: CDR1 MNHEY, CDR2 SVGAGI. Trimming removed 2 bases from V and 4 bases from J, with 17 bases in between. The CDR3 region is CASSYVVGARGYGYTF. As DNA, the CDR3 is TGTGCCAGCAGTTACGTGGTCGGGGCGCGGGGCTATGGCTACACCTTC.

The chain recombines TRBV21-1 with TRBJ2-1; the table's D call, TRBD1, was not checked against the DNA. TRBV21-1 is tagged as a pseudogene. The CDR3 extends over 18 amino acids. DNA for the CDR3: TGTGCCAGCAGCACCCCGGACAGGGAAGGGTCCACCTACAATGAGCAGTTCTTC. Its protein is CASSTPDREGSTYNEQFF.